Shown below are 18 T cell receptor beta chains from a single sample sequenced in a study of blood T cell repertoires in COVID-19. Using immunoSEQ multiplex PCR, the repertoire was profiled, and TCRdb retains in-frame clones only, with some absent. The table lists around 86,000 clones, around 86% of them singletons. Material for sequencing was peripheral blood. The receptor set was obtained from a woman of 80 years or more with acute or convalescent COVID-19.

V and J are TRBV30 and TRBJ2-5, with TRBD2 matching 7 bases. Germline V gene sequence: CDR1 GTSNPN, CDR2 SVGIG (reference sequence). The CDR3 has 13 residues. V lost 1 base and J lost 5; bases outside the gene matches: 4. Here the CDR3 reads CAWSEGRGETQYF. In DNA form, the CDR3 reads TGTGCCTGGAGTGAGGGGCGGGGGGAGACCCAGTACTTC.

Worth noting for this clone: The same CDR3 can be traced to other DNA sequences in this sample. This chain joins TRBV30 and TRBJ1-1; unclear D gene. CDR1 and CDR2 (germline): GTSNPN, SVGIG (reference sequence). Trimming took 4 bases from V and 0 from J, leaving 3 bases between them. There are 11 residues in the CDR3. The CDR3 nucleotides are TGTGCCTGGACGGTGAACACTGAAGCTTTCTTT. It is translated as CAWTVNTEAFF.

The rearrangement links TRBV5-6 to TRBJ1-4; no definite D call. V lost 4 bases to trimming and J lost 0 bases, with 10 bases between them. The length of the CDR3 is 15 residues. CDR1 is SGHDT, CDR2 YYEEEE, per germline. The CDR3 protein is CASSPLGATNEKLFF. For the CDR3, the DNA is TGTGCCAGCAGCCCCCTCGGAGCAACTAATGAAAAACTGTTTTTT.

J is TRBJ2-3 and V is TRBV9, with 7 nucleotides matching TRBD2. The CDR3 runs to 16 residues. Per the germline V gene, CDR1 is SGDLS and CDR2 is YYNGEE. Trimming took 0 bases from V and 3 from J; bases not matched to a gene: 7. The CDR3 is CASSVDTGGHTDTQYF. In DNA, the CDR3 is TGTGCCAGCAGCGTAGACACGGGGGGTCATACAGATACGCAGTATTTT. Full variable domain (missing parts from reference TRBV9 and TRBJ2-3): DSGVTQTPKHLITATGQRVTLRCSPRSGDLSVYWYQQSLDQGLQFLIQYYNGEERAKGNILERFSAQQFPDLHSELNLSSLELGDSALYFCASSVDTGGHTDTQYFGPGTRLTVL.

The rearrangement links TRBV19 to TRBJ1-1; 9 bases are a match to TRBD1. V shed 5 bases and J 3 bases; nucleotides not matched to a gene: 10. There are 16 residues in the CDR3. CDR1 and CDR2 from the germline V gene are LNHDA and SQIVND (reference sequence). The CDR3 region has the DNA TGTGCCAGTAGTTCGAATGTCCGGGACAGGGACACTGAAGCTTTCTTT. Protein sequence: CASSSNVRDRDTEAFF.

The rearrangement uses TRBV29-1 and TRBJ2-3; TRBD1 is a possible D gene (5 bases). CDR1 is SQVTM, CDR2 ANQGSEA, per germline. CDR3 length equals 15 residues. V gave up 4 bases and J gave up 3 bases, with 17 bases separating them. The CDR3, as DNA: TGCAGCGTTGCATCCCCGGGCAGGGCTACAGATACGCAGTATTTT. Translated, it gives CSVASPGRATDTQYF.

The chain employs TRBV2 and TRBJ1-1; D is perhaps TRBD1 (5 bases). The ends were cut back, 6 bases at V and 0 bases at J, with 8 bases in the middle. Germline-derived CDR1 and CDR2 are SNHLY and FYNNEI. This CDR3 contains 13 residues. This chain's CDR3 is CASSLTVNTEAFF. Here the CDR3 DNA reads TGTGCCAGCAGCTTGACAGTGAACACTGAAGCTTTCTTT.

V gene TRBV30 combines with J gene TRBJ2-5, with D possibly being TRBD2 (5 bases). The V end was cut by 1 base, the J end by 4 bases, with 10 bases between. The germline CDR1 and CDR2 sequences are GTSNPN and SVGIG (reference sequence). The CDR3 is 13 amino acids. The CDR3 bases are TGTGCCTGGAGTGGAGGGTTGGTAGAGACCCAGTACTTC. Amino acids: CAWSGGLVETQYF.

The chain is built from TRBV11-2 and TRBJ1-1; a possible D gene is TRBD1 (5 bases). Germline V gene sequence: CDR1 SGHAT, CDR2 FQNNGV. This CDR3 contains 11 residues. V shed 0 bases and J shed 10 bases, with 6 bases lying between them. CDR3 nucleotide sequence: TGTGCCAGCAGCTTAGAAAGGGGAGCTTTCTTT. It codes for CASSLERGAFF.

This clone was seen a single time. The chain employs TRBV6-2 or TRBV6-3 and TRBJ2-7; D is unresolved. This CDR3 contains 13 residues. The V end was cut by 4 bases, the J end by 2 bases, with 9 bases between. Germline V lookup: CDR1 MNHEY, CDR2 SVGEGT. The CDR3 sequence: CASSSTTPYEQYF. The CDR3 region has the DNA TGTGCCAGCAGTTCTACCACTCCCTACGAGCAGTACTTC.

J is TRBJ1-6 and V is TRBV7-3; weak D call: TRBD1 (5 bases). The V gene's germline CDR1 is SGHTA and CDR2 FQGTGA. The V gene lost 5 bases and the J gene lost 10 bases, with 18 bases spanning the gap. The CDR3 is 15 amino acids. The CDR3 is CASSPQGGDESPLHF. The CDR3 bases are TGTGCCAGCAGCCCCCAGGGAGGGGATGAGTCACCCCTCCACTTT.

The V gene is TRBV3-1 (or the pseudogene TRBV3-2), the J gene TRBJ2-1; no firm D call. This CDR3 spans 15 amino acids. The germline gives CDR1 LGHDT, CDR2 YNNKEL (reference sequence). The V end was cut by 0 bases, the J end by 7 bases, with 13 bases between. CDR3 amino acids: CASSQETRLQNEQFF. CDR3 bases: TGTGCCAGCAGCCAAGAAACGAGACTTCAAAATGAGCAGTTCTTC.

This clone was recorded a few times. This chain uses TRBV27 with TRBJ2-7, with D possibly being TRBD2 (6 bases). This CDR3 spans 14 amino acids. With 6 bases removed from V and 0 bases from J, the gap between germline ends came to 12 bases. Germline V gene lookup returns CDR1 MNHEY and CDR2 SMNVEV (reference sequence). The CDR3 sequence is CASRSAGTSYEQYF. The CDR3 DNA reads as TGTGCCAGCAGGTCAGCGGGCACCTCCTACGAGCAGTACTTC.

CDR3 amino acids: CASLTTGGSYEQYF. The CDR3 DNA reads as TGTGCCAGCTTAACGACAGGGGGAAGCTACGAGCAGTACTTC. This chain joins TRBV18 and TRBJ2-7; 9 bases align to TRBD1. J was trimmed by 3 bases and V by 7 bases; bases with no gene match: 7. CDR3 length: 14 amino acids. Germline assignment: CDR1 KGHSH and CDR2 LQKENI.

This clone showed up just once. V is TRBV3-1 (or the pseudogene TRBV3-2) and J is TRBJ1-2; tentatively, D is TRBD1 (6 bases). V gave up 5 bases and J gave up 6 bases, with 16 bases separating them. The CDR3 totals 14 residues. Germline V lookup: CDR1 LGHDT, CDR2 YNNKEL (reference sequence). CDR3 in amino acids: CASSANRAWDGYTF. DNA of the CDR3: TGTGCCAGCAGCGCTAACAGGGCCTGGGATGGCTACACCTTC.

The genes are TRBV27 and TRBJ1-5; D gene unclear. The CDR3 is made up of 13 amino acids. The V gene's germline CDR1 is MNHEY and CDR2 SMNVEV (reference sequence). The ends were cut back, 3 bases at V and 6 bases at J, with 9 bases in the middle. Here the CDR3 DNA reads TGTGCCAGCAGTTTCCTCGCAGGTCAGCCCCAGCATTTT. Translation gives CASSFLAGQPQHF.

The chain couples TRBV12-3 or TRBV12-4 to TRBJ2-5; a possible D gene is TRBD2 (5 bases). This CDR3 has 13 amino acids. V shed 3 bases and J shed 8 bases, with 13 bases lying between them. This CDR3 is CASSLNTGRTQYF. DNA of the CDR3: TGTGCCAGCAGTTTGAACACGGGAAGAACCCAGTACTTC.

The sample holds one count of this clone. V and J are TRBV5-6 and TRBJ1-4; tentative D call: TRBD1 (6 bases). Germline values: CDR1 SGHDT, CDR2 YYEEEE. The V gene lost 0 bases and the J gene lost 7 bases, with 10 bases spanning the gap. The CDR3 consists of 14 residues. The CDR3 loop reads CASSLVGAGEKLFF. CDR3 nucleotides: TGTGCCAGCAGCTTGGTGGGGGCGGGTGAAAAACTGTTTTTT.